The 7 T cell receptor beta chains below come from one sample, sequenced in a study of cytomegalovirus exposure and HLA in healthy donors. Primers for the PCR totalled 60 Vbeta and 13 Jbeta. Repertoires were generated with immunoSEQ multiplex PCR, while TCRdb's copy carries only in-frame clones and drops some. The sample has about 190,000 clones; around 67% are singletons. Sequencing was done on a sample of PBMCs. These receptors were obtained from a woman aged 25 to 45 in good health and CMV-seropositive.

This clone was seen a handful of times. The V and J genes are TRBV28 and TRBJ1-2, with 8 bases matching TRBD1. The CDR3 extends over 14 amino acids. CDR1 and CDR2 from the germline V gene are MDHEN and SYDVKM. The V and J ends lost 5 bases and 4 bases, in that order; junction bases with no gene match: 6. CDR3 nucleotides: TGTGCCAGCAGTACGGCAGGGGGCGGCTATGGCTACACCTTC. It specifies CASSTAGGGYGYTF.

The chain uses TRBV27 and TRBJ1-1, with D maybe TRBD1 (5 bases). The CDR3 is made up of 14 amino acids. The V gene's germline CDR1 is MNHEY and CDR2 SMNVEV (reference sequence). V gave up 5 bases and J gave up 5 bases, with 15 bases separating them. The CDR3 region is CASSRLGGGTEAFF. Here the CDR3 DNA reads TGTGCCAGCAGTAGGTTGGGGGGAGGGACTGAAGCTTTCTTT.

This clone has only a few counts. V and J are TRBV29-1 and TRBJ2-1; 7 nucleotides line up with TRBD2. This CDR3 has 12 residues. Germline CDR1 reads SQVTM; CDR2 reads ANQGSEA. Here the CDR3 reads CSTGLVGYEQFF. CDR3 coding DNA: TGCAGTACCGGACTAGTGGGGTATGAGCAGTTCTTC.

The genes are TRBV20-1 and TRBJ2-3; D not resolved. Germline V gene data show CDR1 as DFQATT and CDR2 as SNEGSKA (reference sequence). This CDR3 contains 8 residues. Deletions cut 4 bases from V and 12 bases from J, with 5 bases between. CDR3 DNA: TGCAGTGCTACCCATCAGTATTTT. Translating gives CSATHQYF.

The rearrangement uses TRBV29-1 and TRBJ2-1; weak D call: TRBD1 (5 bases). Germline lookup yields CDR1 SQVTM and CDR2 ANQGSEA. This CDR3 has 14 amino acids. Between the trimmed V and J ends, which lost 4 bases and 5 bases, there was a span of 15 bases. The CDR3: CSVGGLTLDNEQFF. CDR3 DNA: TGCAGCGTTGGGGGCCTCACCCTCGACAATGAGCAGTTCTTC.

The gene calls are TRBV6-6 and TRBJ2-3, with D unclear. The germline V gene encodes CDR1 MNHNY and CDR2 SVGAGI (reference sequence). Deletions cut 8 bases from V and 6 bases from J, with 6 bases between. This CDR3 is built from 10 residues. The CDR3: CASGADTQYF. For the CDR3, the DNA is TGTGCCAGCGGAGCGGATACGCAGTATTTT.

To note about this clone: The junction differs from germline at one of its ends, possibly a read error. The chain combines TRBV6-1 with TRBJ2-7; D unresolved. The CDR3 is made up of 13 amino acids. Germline V gives CDR1 MNHNS, CDR2 SASEGT. DNA for the CDR3: TGTGCCAGCAGTGACTTGACGAGGTACGCGCAGTACTTC. This translates into CASSDLTRYAQYF.